Following are 15 T cell receptor beta chains from one sample sequenced in a study of shared clonotypes between healthy human individuals. Sequenced by immunoSEQ multiplex PCR; TCRdb stores in-frame clones only, minus some. The sample has about 1 million clones, approximately 72% seen once. Input material: memory CD4+ T cells sorted from blood. Subset in this sample: CD45RA-negative fraction. The receptors come from a young man in good health.

V usage is TRBV10-2 and J usage is TRBJ2-7, with 8 positions matching TRBD1. The CDR3 extends over 14 amino acids. CDR1 and CDR2 from the germline V gene are WSHSY and SAAADI. Trimming at V came to 6 bases and at J to 4 bases, leaving 8 bases not matched to a gene. This CDR3 is CASRDRTGTYEQYF. CDR3 DNA sequence: TGCGCCAGCAGGGACCGGACAGGGACATACGAGCAGTACTTC.

V and J are TRBV7-2 and TRBJ2-5, with D perhaps assigned TRBD1 or TRBD2 (5 bases each). V shed 0 bases and J shed 5 bases, with 10 bases lying between them. The CDR3 extends over 14 amino acids. Germline-derived CDR1 and CDR2 are SGHTA and FQGNSA. In nucleotides, the CDR3 is TGTGCCAGCAGCTTAGCTGGGACGGGGGAGACCCAGTACTTC. This codes for CASSLAGTGETQYF.

J is TRBJ2-7 and V is TRBV5-1, with a possible D match to TRBD2 (6 bases). Germline CDR1 reads SGHRS; CDR2 reads YFSETQ. The CDR3 runs 14 residues. Trimming stripped 3 bases from V and 0 bases from J, with 10 bases between. The DNA for the CDR3 is TGCGCCAGCAGCTCGGTGACTAGCTCCTACGAGCAGTACTTC. Its translation is CASSSVTSSYEQYF.

The rearrangement uses TRBV30 and TRBJ2-1; 7 nucleotides match TRBD2. The germline V gene has CDR1 GTSNPN and CDR2 SVGIG (reference sequence). The CDR3 length is 14 residues. V lost 4 bases and J lost 4; bases outside the gene matches: 7. The CDR3 bases are TGTGCCTGGAATGTGGGAGGGAGTTACAATGAGCAGTTCTTC. Its protein is CAWNVGGSYNEQFF. The whole variable domain, remainder taken from reference TRBV30 and TRBJ2-1, is SQTIHQWPATLVQPVGSPLSLECTVEGTSNPNLYWYRQAAGRGLQLLFYSVGIGQISSEVPQNLSASRPQDRQFILSSKKLLLSDSGFYLCAWNVGGSYNEQFFGPGTRLTVL.

CDR3 nucleotide sequence: TGTGCCAGCTCACCGGTACTAGCGGGAGGGAATGAGCAGTTCTTC. This encodes CASSPVLAGGNEQFF. The chain is built from TRBV18 and TRBJ2-1, with TRBD2 matching over 13 bases. V was clipped by 3 bases and J by 7 bases; unmatched bases: 3. Germline values: CDR1 KGHSH, CDR2 LQKENI. This CDR3 contains 15 residues.

The chain links TRBV5-1 to TRBJ2-3; 9 bases map to TRBD1. V trimming: 2 bases; J trimming: 0 bases; junction bases outside the gene matches: 4. The CDR3 loop spans 16 amino acids. CDR1 and CDR2 (germline): SGHRS, YFSETQ. DNA for the CDR3: TGCGCCAGCAGCTTACAGGGGGCAAAAAGCACAGATACGCAGTATTTT. Translation: CASSLQGAKSTDTQYF. Full variable domain (remainder filled in from reference TRBV5-1 and TRBJ2-3): KAGVTQTPRYLIKTRGQQVTLSCSPISGHRSVSWYQQTPGQGLQFLFEYFSETQRNKGNFPGRFSGRQFSNSRSEMNVSTLELGDSALYLCASSLQGAKSTDTQYFGPGTRLTVL.

The chain couples TRBV27 to TRBJ2-2; D might be TRBD1 or TRBD2, each matching 6 bases. Trimming took 7 bases from V and 2 from J, leaving 17 bases between them. The germline gives CDR1 MNHEY, CDR2 SMNVEV (reference sequence). The CDR3 has 16 amino acids. As DNA, the CDR3 is TGTGCCAGCACCCCGACCGGGGGCATTAACACCGGGGAGCTGTTTTTT. Translated, it gives CASTPTGGINTGELFF.

This chain links TRBV5-5 with TRBJ2-7, with D tentatively TRBD2 (5 bases). The CDR3 is 15 amino acids. V gave up 4 bases and J gave up 3 bases, with 17 bases separating them. CDR1 is SGHKS and CDR2 is YYEKEE in the germline V gene (reference sequence). CDR3 bases: TGTGCCAGCAGCGTGGCTCTAGCTGCCCTCTACGAGCAGTACTTC. Its translation is CASSVALAALYEQYF.

The chain joins TRBV28 to TRBJ2-7, with D unresolved. V was clipped by 6 bases and J by 2 bases, with 14 bases between them. Germline V gives CDR1 MDHEN, CDR2 SYDVKM. The CDR3 covers 14 residues. Here the CDR3 reads CASSGLGGAYEQYF. The CDR3 DNA reads TGTGCCAGCAGCGGGCTCGGTGGTGCCTACGAGCAGTACTTC. The variable domain in full, completed from reference TRBV28 and TRBJ2-7, reads DVKVTQSSRYLVKRTGEKVFLECVQDMDHENMFWYRQDPGLGLRLIYFSYDVKMKEKGDIPEGYSVSREKKERFSLILESASTNQTSMYLCASSGLGGAYEQYFGPGTRLTVT.

A note on this clone: Within the sample, other DNA sequences also encode this same CDR3. J is TRBJ1-6 and V is TRBV4-3; the D gene is possibly TRBD1 (5 bases). Looked up from germline, CDR1 is LGHNA and CDR2 is YSLEER. Trimming removed 1 base at V and 6 bases at J, with 7 bases between. CDR3 length: 14 residues. Written as DNA, the CDR3 is TGCGCCAGCAGCCAAGGGGGCAGTAATTCACCCCTCCACTTT. As protein: CASSQGGSNSPLHF.

Details on this clone: This likely reflects a read error, since a far larger clone is one base away. The chain recombines TRBV29-1 with TRBJ1-1; TRBD1 might be the D (6 bases). The V gene lost 6 bases and the J gene lost 6 bases, with 20 bases spanning the gap. This CDR3 contains 14 residues. Looked up from germline, CDR1 is SQVTM and CDR2 is ANQGSEA. In nucleotides, the CDR3 is TGCAGCGTCACTGGCGGGGGGCCCGGCGCTGAAGCTTTCTTT. Residues: CSVTGGGPGAEAFF.

The chain has TRBV9 and TRBJ2-5; 12 nucleotides line up with TRBD1. The CDR3 is made up of 17 amino acids. With 3 bases clipped from V and 5 bases from J, the junction kept 11 bases outside the gene matches. Per the germline V gene, CDR1 is SGDLS and CDR2 is YYNGEE. CDR3 coding DNA: TGTGCCAGCAGCGCGACTTCCGGGACAGGGGGCTTGGAGACCCAGTACTTC. Its translation is CASSATSGTGGLETQYF.

This clone has only a few counts. The chain links TRBV19 to TRBJ2-2; 8 bases align to TRBD2. Trimming at V came to 4 bases and at J to 7 bases, leaving 11 bases not matched to a gene. Germline CDR1 reads LNHDA; CDR2 reads SQIVND (reference sequence). The CDR3 totals 16 residues. Here the CDR3 DNA reads TGTGCCAGTAGTAATATCCCTAGCGGGTACGGCGGGGAGCTGTTTTTT. This encodes CASSNIPSGYGGELFF. The full variable domain, its missing parts supplied by reference TRBV19 and TRBJ2-2, is DGGITQSPKYLFRKEGQNVTLSCEQNLNHDAMYWYRQDPGQGLRLIYYSQIVNDFQKGDIAEGYSVSREKKESFPLTVTSAQKNPTAFYLCASSNIPSGYGGELFFGEGSRLTVL.

The rearrangement joins TRBV9 to TRBJ2-2; no definite D call. The CDR3 totals 15 residues. V dropped 0 bases and J dropped 6 bases, with 12 bases sitting between them. Germline V gene data show CDR1 as SGDLS and CDR2 as YYNGEE. The CDR3 DNA follows: TGTGCCAGCAGCGTAGCGGATCAGGCAGCCGGGGAGCTGTTTTTT. Translation gives CASSVADQAAGELFF. Combining the CDR3 with reference TRBV9 and TRBJ2-2 gives the whole variable domain DSGVTQTPKHLITATGQRVTLRCSPRSGDLSVYWYQQSLDQGLQFLIQYYNGEERAKGNILERFSAQQFPDLHSELNLSSLELGDSALYFCASSVADQAAGELFFGEGSRLTVL.

The DNA for the CDR3 is TGTGCCAGCAGCTTAACTAGCGGTTCCTACGAGCAGTACTTC. Its protein product is CASSLTSGSYEQYF. V and J are TRBV7-3 and TRBJ2-7, with D possibly TRBD2 on 6 matching bases. Germline loops: CDR1 SGHTA, CDR2 FQGTGA. This CDR3 contains 14 residues. Trimming stripped 0 bases from V and 1 base from J, with 7 bases between.